The clone carrying this T cell receptor (beta chain) was observed a few times. Time point described: blood at routine non-recurrence follow-up after resection. Whole RNA, which was extracted from tumor, nontumor lung tissue or frozen PBMC, was sequenced without any cell sorting. V was shortened by 2 bases and J by 0 bases, with 17 bases between the two germline ends. The CDR3 is 17 amino acids. TCRdb re-called the 5' RACE reads with MiXCR, one entry per CDR3 protein. The sample has some 110,000 distinct CDR3 sequences, about 12% seen once. This sample stems from a study of spatial heterogeneity in lung cancer.

The chain combines TRBV12-3 or TRBV12-4 with TRBJ2-7, with D possibly being TRBD1 (6 bases). This TCR came from a male donor with early-stage non-small cell lung cancer. The material was PBMCs, obtained at follow-up. The CDR3 loop is CASSLRPLTGSSYEQYF. DNA of the CDR3: TGTGCCAGCAGTTTACGGCCCCTAACAGGGAGCTCCTACGAGCAGTACTTC.